The 2 T cell receptor beta chains below were found in one sample sequenced in a study of T cells in Graves' hyperthyroidism and ophthalmopathy. Authors of the study amplified TCR beta CDR3 regions from RNA transcripts. A set of HTBI primers served as the primers for a first-round RT-PCR of the TCR CDR3. MiXCR was run by TCRdb on the multiplex PCR reads, yielding one entry per CDR3 protein. The profile shows 800,000 or so distinct CDR3 sequences, 38% of them singletons. The sequenced material came from blood. The receptor source for this set is a man between 18 and 35 years old with Graves' hyperthyroidism.

CDR3 sequence reads: CAIMWQGIRTEAFF. CDR3 sequence (DNA): TGTGCCATCATGTGGCAGGGGATTAGGACTGAAGCTTTCTTT. The chain is built from TRBV12-3 or TRBV12-4 and TRBJ1-1, with D maybe TRBD1 (6 bases). This CDR3 is built from 14 residues. Trimming pared 10 bases from V and 5 bases from J, leaving 20 bases between.

The chain employs TRBV6-4 and TRBJ1-4; D is unresolved. CDR1 MRHNA and CDR2 SNTAGT come from the germline V gene. CDR3 size: 13 residues. V was cut by 3 bases and J by 12 bases, with 14 bases left in between. CDR3 nucleotide sequence: TGTGCCAGCAGTGATCTCGGCAGAGACCAACTGTTTTTT. Residues: CASSDLGRDQLFF.